Below, 14 T cell receptor beta chains from the same sample are listed, as sequenced in a study of OX40 agonist ivuxolimab in advanced cancers. This table comes from immunoSEQ multiplex PCR, and its TCRdb copy is limited to in-frame clones, with some not included. Of 40,000 or so clones detected, 82% appear once; the ten largest clones hold 2% to 2.5%. Here the sequenced sample was CD4+ or CD8+ T cells sorted from blood, taken in a trial of the OX40 agonist ivuxolimab. The receptors stem from an adult with an advanced solid tumor such as melanoma, head and neck, liver or kidney cancer.

This chain links TRBV6-1 with TRBJ2-7; D is undetermined. Deletions cut 1 base from V and 0 bases from J, with 4 bases between. In germline, CDR1 is MNHNS, CDR2 SASEGT. The CDR3 has 13 amino acids. CDR3 coding DNA: TGTGCCAGCAGTGAAGTGTACTCCTACGAGCAGTACTTC. Its translation: CASSEVYSYEQYF.

In its sample, this clone ranks as medium-sized. The chain links TRBV28 to TRBJ1-5, with TRBD1 identical over 8 bases. The germline gives CDR1 MDHEN, CDR2 SYDVKM. CDR3 length equals 21 residues. Losses at the gene ends were 7 bases for V and 0 bases for J; bases not matched to a gene: 23. The CDR3 is CASTHPPGRGRLRDSNQPQHF. CDR3 in DNA: TGTGCCAGCACCCACCCCCCGGGCAGGGGGCGCCTAAGAGATAGCAATCAGCCCCAGCATTTT.

This clone was seen only once. CDR3 in amino acids: CASSSPTGRSTEAFF. The CDR3 region has the DNA TGTGCCAGCTCATCCCCCACAGGGCGCAGCACTGAAGCTTTCTTT. V usage is TRBV18 and J usage is TRBJ1-1; possibly TRBD1 for D (6 bases). Germline V CDR1 and CDR2: KGHSH, LQKENI. V dropped 5 bases and J dropped 4 bases, with 17 bases sitting between them. The CDR3 totals 15 residues.

This clone has just a few counts. This chain links TRBV6-1 with TRBJ1-1; D remains unclear. The ends were cut back, 6 bases at V and 1 base at J, with 3 bases in the middle. CDR1 and CDR2 from the germline V gene are MNHNS and SASEGT. The CDR3 consists of 11 residues. The CDR3 here is CASRKNTEAFF. CDR3 nucleotide sequence: TGTGCCAGCAGGAAGAACACTGAAGCTTTCTTT.

This chain links TRBV10-3 with TRBJ1-2, with D perhaps TRBD1 (5 bases). Germline values: CDR1 ENHRY, CDR2 SYGVKD. Between the trimmed V and J ends, which lost 10 bases and 8 bases, there was a span of 20 bases. The CDR3 is made up of 13 amino acids. CDR3 nucleotides: TGTGCCACCCGCCTGACGGGGGAGGTAGGCTACACCTTC. Translation: CATRLTGEVGYTF.

The rearrangement joins TRBV5-4 to TRBJ2-5; the D gene is possibly TRBD1 (6 bases). The CDR3 loop spans 14 amino acids. Germline lookup yields CDR1 SGHNT and CDR2 YYREEE (reference sequence). V shed 0 bases and J shed 2 bases, with 8 bases lying between them. CDR3 in DNA: TGTGCCAGCAGCTTGGTAGGACAGCAAGAGACCCAGTACTTC. Translating gives CASSLVGQQETQYF.

The CDR3 spells CASSEMRGGQEKLFF. CDR3 nucleotide sequence: TGTGCCAGCAGTGAAATGAGAGGGGGCCAGGAAAAACTGTTTTTT. V is TRBV6-1 and J is TRBJ1-4; the match to TRBD1 covers 7 bases. Per germline, CDR1 MNHNS and CDR2 SASEGT. CDR3 length: 15 residues. The V gene end was trimmed by 2 bases and the J gene end by 8 bases; junction bases not matched to a gene: 8.

The genes are TRBV29-1 and TRBJ2-2; D gene uncertain. Per the germline V gene, CDR1 is SQVTM and CDR2 is ANQGSEA. The CDR3 totals 11 residues. V lost 4 bases and J 6 bases, leaving 6 bases between the germline ends. CDR3 protein: CSVVLAGELFF. DNA of the CDR3: TGCAGCGTTGTGCTGGCCGGGGAGCTGTTTTTT.

The gene calls are TRBV9 and TRBJ2-1; the D gene is possibly TRBD2 (5 bases). The V end lost 0 bases, the J end lost 7 bases, and 20 bases lay between the germline ends. The CDR3 is 17 residues long. Germline V CDR1 and CDR2: SGDLS, YYNGEE. CDR3 sequence (DNA): TGTGCCAGCAGCGTAGAGGAAACTAGTTTGGCCCTAAATGAGCAGTTCTTC. Translated: CASSVEETSLALNEQFF.

This chain uses TRBV29-1 with TRBJ2-5; TRBD2 aligns across 8 bases. V lost 3 bases, J lost 5 bases, and 2 bases stayed unmatched. CDR1 and CDR2 from the germline V gene are SQVTM and ANQGSEA. The CDR3 totals 12 residues. CDR3 DNA sequence: TGCAGCGTTGAGCCGGGGGGGGAGACCCAGTACTTC. Its translation: CSVEPGGETQYF.

This sequence joins TRBV7-9 and TRBJ1-2; 7 bases match TRBD1. CDR3 size: 17 residues. From germline, CDR1 is SEHNR and CDR2 FQNEAQ (reference sequence). The V and J ends lost 3 bases and 2 bases, in that order; junction bases with no gene match: 12. The CDR3 reads CASSFLSSEGANYGYTF. The DNA of the CDR3 is TGTGCCAGCAGCTTTCTTTCGTCTGAGGGGGCAAACTATGGCTACACCTTC.

This clone was seen once. The genes are TRBV10-3 and TRBJ2-5; maybe TRBD2 (5 bases). V was trimmed by 0 bases and J by 6 bases, leaving 14 bases between them. The length of the CDR3 is 15 residues. CDR1 and CDR2 from the germline V gene are ENHRY and SYGVKD. The CDR3 bases are TGTGCCATCAGTGAGTCGATGATGGCTAGCCAGACCCAGTACTTC. Its translation: CAISESMMASQTQYF.

The chain couples TRBV19 to TRBJ2-1; perhaps TRBD2 as D (6 bases). V gave up 5 bases and J gave up 0 bases, with 8 bases separating them. Germline V gives CDR1 LNHDA, CDR2 SQIVND (reference sequence). The CDR3 is made up of 14 amino acids. CDR3 residues: CASSGGSSYNEQFF. The DNA of the CDR3 is TGTGCCAGTAGTGGGGGGAGCTCCTACAATGAGCAGTTCTTC. Full variable domain (missing parts from reference TRBV19 and TRBJ2-1): DGGITQSPKYLFRKEGQNVTLSCEQNLNHDAMYWYRQDPGQGLRLIYYSQIVNDFQKGDIAEGYSVSREKKESFPLTVTSAQKNPTAFYLCASSGGSSYNEQFFGPGTRLTVL.

This chain uses TRBV5-4 with TRBJ2-1, with TRBD1 identical over 7 bases. Germline V gives CDR1 SGHNT, CDR2 YYREEE (reference sequence). V was pared by 0 bases and J by 6 bases, with 6 bases of the junction left unmatched. This CDR3 has 15 residues. The DNA for the CDR3 is TGTGCCAGCAGCTTGGAGGTGACAGGGCGCAATGAGCAGTTCTTC. As protein: CASSLEVTGRNEQFF. Full variable domain (remainder filled in from reference TRBV5-4 and TRBJ2-1): ETGVTQSPTHLIKTRGQQVTLRCSSQSGHNTVSWYQQALGQGPQFIFQYYREEENGRGNFPPRFSGLQFPNYSSELNVNALELDDSALYLCASSLEVTGRNEQFFGPGTRLTVL.